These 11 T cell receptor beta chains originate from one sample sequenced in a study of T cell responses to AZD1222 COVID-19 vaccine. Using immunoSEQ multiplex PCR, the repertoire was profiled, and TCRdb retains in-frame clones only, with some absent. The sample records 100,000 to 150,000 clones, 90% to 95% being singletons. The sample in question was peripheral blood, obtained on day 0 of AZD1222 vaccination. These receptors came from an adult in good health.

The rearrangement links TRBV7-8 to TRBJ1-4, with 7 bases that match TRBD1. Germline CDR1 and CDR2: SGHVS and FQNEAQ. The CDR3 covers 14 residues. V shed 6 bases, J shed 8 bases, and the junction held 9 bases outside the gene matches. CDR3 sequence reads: CASSYRGSEEKLFF. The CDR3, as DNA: TGTGCCAGCAGTTACAGGGGATCGGAGGAAAAACTGTTTTTT.

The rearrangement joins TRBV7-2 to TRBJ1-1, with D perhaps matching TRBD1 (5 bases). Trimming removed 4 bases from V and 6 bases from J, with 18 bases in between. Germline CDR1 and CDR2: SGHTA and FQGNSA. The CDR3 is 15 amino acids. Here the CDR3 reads CASSYLGAVGSEAFF. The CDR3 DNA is TGTGCCAGCAGCTATCTTGGGGCGGTCGGGTCTGAAGCTTTCTTT.

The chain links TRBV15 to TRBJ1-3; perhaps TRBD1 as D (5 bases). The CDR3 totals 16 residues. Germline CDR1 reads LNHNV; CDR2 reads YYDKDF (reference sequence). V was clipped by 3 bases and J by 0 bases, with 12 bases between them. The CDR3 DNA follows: TGTGCCACCAGCAGGGGGCAAAGGGTCTCTGGAAACACCATATATTTT. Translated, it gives CATSRGQRVSGNTIYF.

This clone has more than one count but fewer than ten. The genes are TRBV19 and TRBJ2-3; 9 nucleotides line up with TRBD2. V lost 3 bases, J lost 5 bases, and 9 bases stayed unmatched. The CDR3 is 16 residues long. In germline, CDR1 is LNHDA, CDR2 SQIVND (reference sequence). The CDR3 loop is CASSISPSGTGDTQYF. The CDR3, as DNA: TGTGCCAGTAGTATCTCCCCTAGCGGGACGGGAGATACGCAGTATTTT.

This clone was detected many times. The CDR3 loop reads CASQGVGPLEQYF. DNA of the CDR3: TGTGCCAGCCAGGGGGTAGGCCCCCTCGAGCAGTACTTC. The chain uses TRBV25-1 and TRBJ2-7; TRBD1 agrees at 7 bases. The CDR3 is 13 residues long. Germline assignment: CDR1 MGHDK and CDR2 SYGVNS. The trim removed 8 bases at V and 6 bases at J, leaving 10 bases unmatched.

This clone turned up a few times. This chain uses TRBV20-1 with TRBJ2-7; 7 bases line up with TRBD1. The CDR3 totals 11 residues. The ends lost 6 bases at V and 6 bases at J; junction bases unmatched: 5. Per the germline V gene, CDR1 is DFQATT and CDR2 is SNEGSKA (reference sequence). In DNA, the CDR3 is TGCAGTGCCACGGGACAGTTCGAGCAGTACTTC. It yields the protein CSATGQFEQYF.

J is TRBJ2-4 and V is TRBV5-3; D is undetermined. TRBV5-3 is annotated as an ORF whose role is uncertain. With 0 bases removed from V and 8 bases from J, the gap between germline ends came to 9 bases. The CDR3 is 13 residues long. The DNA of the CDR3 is TGTGCCAGAAGCTTGGCCCCCCGGGACATTCAGTACTTC. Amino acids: CARSLAPRDIQYF.

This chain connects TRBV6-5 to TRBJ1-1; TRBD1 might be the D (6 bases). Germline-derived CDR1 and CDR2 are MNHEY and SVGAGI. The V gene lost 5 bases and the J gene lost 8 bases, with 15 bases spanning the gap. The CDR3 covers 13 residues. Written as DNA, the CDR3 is TGTGCCAGCAGTAAGGGGGGGAGCCCAGAAGCTTTCTTT. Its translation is CASSKGGSPEAFF.

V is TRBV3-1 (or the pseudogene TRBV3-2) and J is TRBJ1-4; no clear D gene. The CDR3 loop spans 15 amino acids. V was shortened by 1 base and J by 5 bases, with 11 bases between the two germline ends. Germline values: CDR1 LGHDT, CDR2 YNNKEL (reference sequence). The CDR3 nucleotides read TGTGCCAGCAGCCAAGGTTCTGGTTCCAATGAAAAACTGTTTTTT. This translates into CASSQGSGSNEKLFF.

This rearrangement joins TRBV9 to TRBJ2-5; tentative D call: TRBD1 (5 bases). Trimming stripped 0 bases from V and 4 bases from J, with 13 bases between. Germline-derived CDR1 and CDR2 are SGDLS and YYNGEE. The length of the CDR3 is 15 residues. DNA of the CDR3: TGTGCCAGCAGCGTAGGTAGGGGTATGGGAGAGACCCAGTACTTC. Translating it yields CASSVGRGMGETQYF.

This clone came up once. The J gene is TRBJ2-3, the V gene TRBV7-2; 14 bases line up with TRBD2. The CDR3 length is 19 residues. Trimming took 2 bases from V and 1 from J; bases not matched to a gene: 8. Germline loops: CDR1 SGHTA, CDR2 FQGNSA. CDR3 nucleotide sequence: TGTGCCAGCAGCTTACGGGGACTAGCGGGAGAGGGAGGCACAGATACGCAGTATTTT. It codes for CASSLRGLAGEGGTDTQYF.